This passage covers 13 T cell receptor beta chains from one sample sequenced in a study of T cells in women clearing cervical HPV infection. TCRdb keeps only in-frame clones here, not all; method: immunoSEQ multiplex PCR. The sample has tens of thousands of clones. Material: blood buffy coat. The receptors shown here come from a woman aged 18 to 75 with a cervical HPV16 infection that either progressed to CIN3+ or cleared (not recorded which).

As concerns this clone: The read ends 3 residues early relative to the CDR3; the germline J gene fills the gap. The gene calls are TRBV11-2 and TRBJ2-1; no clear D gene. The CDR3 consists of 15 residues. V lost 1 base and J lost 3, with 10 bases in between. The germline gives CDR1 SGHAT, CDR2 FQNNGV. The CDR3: CASSLGTNYYNEQFF. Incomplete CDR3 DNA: TGTGCCAGCAGCTTAGGAACGAACTACTACAATGAG. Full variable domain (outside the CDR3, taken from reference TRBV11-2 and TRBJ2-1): EAGVAQSPRYKIIEKRQSVAFWCNPISGHATLYWYQQILGQGPKLLIQFQNNGVVDDSQLPKDRFSAERLKGVDSTLKIQPAKLEDSAVYLCASSLGTNYYNEQFFGPGTRLTVL.

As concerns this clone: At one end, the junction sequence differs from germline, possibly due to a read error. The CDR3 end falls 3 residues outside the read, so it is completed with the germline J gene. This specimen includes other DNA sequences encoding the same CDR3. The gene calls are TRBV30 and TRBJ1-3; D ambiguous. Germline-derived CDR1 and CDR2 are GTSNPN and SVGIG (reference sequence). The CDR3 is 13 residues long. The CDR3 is CASRSSSGNTIYF. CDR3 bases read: TGTGCCAGCCGGAGTAGCTCTGGAAACACA. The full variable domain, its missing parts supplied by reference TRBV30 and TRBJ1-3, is SQTIHQWPATLVQPVGSPLSLECTVEGTSNPNLYWYRQAAGRGLQLLFYSVGIGQISSEVPQNLSASRPQDRQFILSSKKLLLSDSGFYLCASRSSSGNTIYFGEGSWLTVV.

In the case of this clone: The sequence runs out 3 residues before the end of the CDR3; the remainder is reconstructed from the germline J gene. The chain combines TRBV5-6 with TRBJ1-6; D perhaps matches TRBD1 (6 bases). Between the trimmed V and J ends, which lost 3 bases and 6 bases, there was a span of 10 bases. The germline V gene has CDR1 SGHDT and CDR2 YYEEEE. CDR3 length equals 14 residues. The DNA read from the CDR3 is TGTGCCAGCAGCTACCGGACAGCTAATTCACCC. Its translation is CASSYRTANSP. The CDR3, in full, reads CASSYRTANSPLHF.

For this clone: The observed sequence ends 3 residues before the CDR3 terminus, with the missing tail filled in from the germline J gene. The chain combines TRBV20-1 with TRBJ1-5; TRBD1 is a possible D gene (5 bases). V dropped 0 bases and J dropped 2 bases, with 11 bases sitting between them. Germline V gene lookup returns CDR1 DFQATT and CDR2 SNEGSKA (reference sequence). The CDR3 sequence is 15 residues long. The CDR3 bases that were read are TGCAGTGCTAGAGACCAGGGACTGGGCAATCAGCCC. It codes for CSARDQGLGNQP. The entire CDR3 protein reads CSARDQGLGNQPQHF.

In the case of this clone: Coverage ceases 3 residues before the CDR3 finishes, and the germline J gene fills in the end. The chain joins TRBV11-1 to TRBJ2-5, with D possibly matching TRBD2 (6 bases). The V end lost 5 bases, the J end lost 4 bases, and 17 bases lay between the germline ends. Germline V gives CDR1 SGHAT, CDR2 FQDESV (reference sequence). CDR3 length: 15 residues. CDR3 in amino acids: CASSLPGLRLETQYF. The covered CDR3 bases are TGTGCCAGCAGCCTACCGGGACTCCGTCTAGAGACC. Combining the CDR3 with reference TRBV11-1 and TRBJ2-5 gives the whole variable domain EAEVAQSPRYKITEKSQAVAFWCDPISGHATLYWYRQILGQGPELLVQFQDESVVDDSQLPKDRFSAERLKGVDSTLKIQPAELGDSAMYLCASSLPGLRLETQYFGPGTRLLVL.

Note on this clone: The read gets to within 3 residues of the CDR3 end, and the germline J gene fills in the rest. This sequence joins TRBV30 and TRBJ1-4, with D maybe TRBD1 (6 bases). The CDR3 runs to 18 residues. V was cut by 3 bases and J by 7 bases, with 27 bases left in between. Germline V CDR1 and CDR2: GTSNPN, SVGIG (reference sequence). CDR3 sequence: CAWRARLDRRGVREKLFF. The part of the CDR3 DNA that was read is TGTGCCTGGAGGGCGCGCCTAGACAGGCGTGGAGTGCGTGAAAAA.

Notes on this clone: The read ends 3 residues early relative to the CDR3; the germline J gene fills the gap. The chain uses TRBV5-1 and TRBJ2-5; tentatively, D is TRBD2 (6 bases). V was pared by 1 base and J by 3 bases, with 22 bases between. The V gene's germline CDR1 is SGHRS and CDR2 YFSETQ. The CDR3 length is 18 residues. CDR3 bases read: TGCGCCAGCAGCTTGAGGTATGTAGCGGACCCAACGGAAGAGACC. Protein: CASSLRYVADPTEET. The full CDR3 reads CASSLRYVADPTEETQYF.

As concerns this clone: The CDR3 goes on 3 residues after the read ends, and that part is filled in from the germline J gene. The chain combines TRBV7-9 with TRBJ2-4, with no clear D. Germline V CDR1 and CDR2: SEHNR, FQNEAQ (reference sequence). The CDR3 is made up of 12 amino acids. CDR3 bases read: TGTGCCAGCAGCTTCAGTAACTATGGT. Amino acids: CASSFSNYG. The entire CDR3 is CASSFSNYGQYF.

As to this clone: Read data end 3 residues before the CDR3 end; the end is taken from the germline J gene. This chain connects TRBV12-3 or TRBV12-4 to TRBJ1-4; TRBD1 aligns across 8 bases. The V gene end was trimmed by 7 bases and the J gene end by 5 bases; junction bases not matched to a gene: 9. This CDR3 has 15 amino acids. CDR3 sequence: CASTRTGRENEKLFF. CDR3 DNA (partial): TGTGCCAGCACCAGGACAGGGCGGGAGAATGAAAAA.

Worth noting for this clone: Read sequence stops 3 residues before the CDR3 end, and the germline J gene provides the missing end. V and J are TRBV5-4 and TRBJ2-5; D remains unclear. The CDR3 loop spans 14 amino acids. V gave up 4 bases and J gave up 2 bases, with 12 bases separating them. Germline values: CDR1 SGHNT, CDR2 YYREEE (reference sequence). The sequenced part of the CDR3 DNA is TGTGCCAGCAGCCCCCAGACAAGTCAAGAGACC. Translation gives CASSPQTSQET. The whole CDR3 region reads CASSPQTSQETQYF.

CDR3: CSFRDQGAGTFANTGELFF. Incomplete CDR3 DNA: TGCAGCTTTCGGGATCAGGGGGCGGGGACTTTCGCGAACACCGGGGAG. The rearrangement joins TRBV29-1 to TRBJ2-2; TRBD1 matches at 8 bases. The read terminates 3 residues ahead of where the CDR3 ends, so the germline J gene completes it. This CDR3 region has 19 residues. Trimming took 8 bases from V and 0 from J; bases not matched to a gene: 20. Germline V gives CDR1 SQVTM, CDR2 ANQGSEA.

CDR3 region: CASSPGLAGSVHEQFF. The sequenced CDR3 bases are TGTGCCAGCTCGCCCGGACTAGCGGGATCTGTACATGAG. The chain uses TRBV18 and TRBJ2-1, with TRBD2 matching over 12 bases. The read halts 3 residues ahead of the CDR3 end, with the missing end drawn from the germline J gene. The J segment lost 8 bases and the V segment lost 6 bases, leaving 11 bases of the junction unmatched. Germline CDR1 and CDR2: KGHSH and LQKENI. The CDR3 has 16 residues.

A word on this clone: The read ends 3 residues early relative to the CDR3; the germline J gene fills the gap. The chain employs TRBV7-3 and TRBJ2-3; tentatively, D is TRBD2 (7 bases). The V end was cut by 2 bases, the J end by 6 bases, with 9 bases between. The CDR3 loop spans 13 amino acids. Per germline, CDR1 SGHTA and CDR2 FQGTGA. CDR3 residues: CASSLGRGDTQYF. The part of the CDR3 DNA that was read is TGTGCCAGCAGCTTAGGGAGGGGGGATACG.